This note documents a single T cell receptor (beta chain) sequence. Original handling: Nucleated cell number was recorded as an estimate derived from reference gene primer amplification. Measured with immunoSEQ multiplex PCR; TCRdb has only the in-frame clones, and not every one. V and J calls plus clone size are reproduced from that table; the DNA served to infer D and trimming. Counted here are 120,000 to 150,000 clones, 79% occurring once; the ten biggest clones make up approximately 3.5%. This entry comes from a study of blood T cell repertoires in COVID-19. Study information: Samples of COVID-19 (acute and convalescent) were obtained from the United States, Italy and Spain. From T cells, B-cell-depleted T cells, or PBMCs came the material, which was cDNA or gDNA.

The CDR3 extends over 12 amino acids. V lost 3 bases to trimming and J lost 10 bases; unmatched junction nucleotides: 3. Per germline, CDR1 KGHSH and CDR2 LQKENI. The chain joins TRBV18 to TRBJ2-1; 7 nucleotides match TRBD2. The sequence came from a man aged 60 to 69 with acute or convalescent COVID-19. Sequencing used peripheral blood. The CDR3 region is CASSPLAEEQFF. The CDR3 coding sequence is TGTGCCAGCTCACCGCTAGCGGAGGAGCAGTTCTTC.